This T cell receptor beta chain comes out of a study of blood T cell repertoires in COVID-19. About the research overall: COVID-19 samples, acute and convalescent, were from the United States, Italy and Spain. Sources were T cells, B-cell-depleted T cells, or PBMCs; the material itself was cDNA or gDNA.

In the source study's methods: How many nucleated cells were present was estimated from reference gene primer amplification. Here immunoSEQ multiplex PCR was the method, and the copy in TCRdb shows in-frame clones only, minus some. V and J calls and clone size follow that table, whereas D and trimming were derived from the DNA. This sample has 200,000 to 250,000 clones; 65% to 90% occur once, and the top ten carry roughly 2.2%. The V and J ends lost 2 bases and 3 bases respectively, with 10 bases between them. Germline V gene sequence: CDR1 KGHSH, CDR2 LQKENI. The CDR3 is made up of 14 amino acids. This clone was counted a single time.

Sequencing input: peripheral blood. The receptor was derived from a woman in her 70s with COVID-19, enrolled during active disease. V usage is TRBV18 and J usage is TRBJ1-1; unclear D gene. CDR3 region: CASSPESFYTEAFF. CDR3 DNA sequence: TGTGCCAGCTCACCAGAGAGCTTTTACACTGAAGCTTTCTTT.